The entry below gives a single T cell receptor (beta chain) sequence along with its context. The antigen remains unidentified. A read error may account for a junction end that differs from germline. Unsorted whole blood yielded the blood RNA, and germline DNA was also extracted. This sample was included in a study of tumor-infiltrating lymphocytes in primary liver carcinoma. Study outcomes and limitations: Significantly larger top-250-clone fractions were found in tumors than in blood (p = 0.039).

Priming with a constant-region primer yielded TCR beta cDNA from 450 to 600 ng total RNA. A slightly modified ARM-PCR protocol with three nested multiplex PCR rounds produced these TCR beta libraries. Primers for the first two PCR rounds were TRBV1-TRBV30 forward primers and a C-beta reverse primer (around 10 cycles per round). TCRdb re-analysed the multiplex PCR reads in MiXCR, keeping a single row per CDR3 protein. The top ten clones hold around 15% of a sample with 310,000 or so distinct CDR3 sequences, more than 55% of them seen once. This CDR3 spans 13 amino acids. Germline V gene sequence: CDR1 MNHEY, CDR2 SVGAGI.

J is TRBJ1-1 and V is TRBV6-5; no definite D call. This TCR came from a woman between 25 and 40 years old with primary liver carcinoma and hepatitis B virus infection. The material sequenced was peripheral blood. CDR3 residues: CTSSFKGVTEAFF. The CDR3, as DNA: TGTACCAGCAGCTTTAAGGGCGTCACTGAAGCTTTCTTT.